This note documents a single T cell receptor beta chain sequence. What it binds is unknown. Primers used in a second PCR of about 7 to 12 cycles were a sample-barcoded 5' primer and a J-beta primer mix. TCRdb itself ran the 5' RACE reads through MiXCR, one entry per CDR3 protein. The sample contains about 1.4 million distinct CDR3 sequences, around 59% of which appear only once. This entry comes from a study of blood T cells in healthy people across ages. Study at large: Per two T cells, about one barcoded beta molecule was captured through template switching. Study-wide results and caveats: Correlation between TCR beta diversity and naive T cell percentage was strong.

No fewer than 6 micrograms of total RNA were isolated from every sample. This CDR3 is built from 15 residues. Per the germline V gene, CDR1 is MDHEN and CDR2 is SYDVKM. The V end lost 3 bases, the J end lost 0 bases, and 11 bases lay between the germline ends. The chain links TRBV28 to TRBJ1-2; D remains ambiguous. This sequence originates from a man between 18 and 35 years old in good health. The sample taken for sequencing was blood. The CDR3 region is CASSFPKGANYGYTF. CDR3 in DNA: TGTGCCAGCAGTTTTCCCAAGGGCGCTAACTATGGCTACACCTTC.